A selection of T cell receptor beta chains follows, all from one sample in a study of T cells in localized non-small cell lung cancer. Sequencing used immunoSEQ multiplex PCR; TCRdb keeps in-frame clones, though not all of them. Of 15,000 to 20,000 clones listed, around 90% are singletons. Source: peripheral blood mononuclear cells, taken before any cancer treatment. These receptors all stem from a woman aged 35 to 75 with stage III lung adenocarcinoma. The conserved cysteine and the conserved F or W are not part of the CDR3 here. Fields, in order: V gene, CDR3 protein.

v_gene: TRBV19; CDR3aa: ASSIASGAGQPQH
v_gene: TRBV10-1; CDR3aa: ASSPGIHTGELF
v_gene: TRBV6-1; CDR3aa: ASSDTTRGLVIHIQY
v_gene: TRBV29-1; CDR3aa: SVVPTDSNQPQH
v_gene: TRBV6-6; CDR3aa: ASSYSEWGHEQY
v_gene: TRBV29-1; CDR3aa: SVGAGTNEKLF
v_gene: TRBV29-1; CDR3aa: SVEDPGTAHRAF
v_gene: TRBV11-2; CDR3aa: ASSLSLGTSGTYEQY
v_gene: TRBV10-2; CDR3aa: ASSETAGFNQPQH
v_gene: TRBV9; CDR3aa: ASSVRPSPSRSGDTQY
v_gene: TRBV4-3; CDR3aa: ASSQTVIRLDTEAF